This T cell receptor (beta chain) was sequenced during a study of blood T cell repertoires in COVID-19. In the original processing: Estimation of nucleated cell counts was performed using reference gene primer amplification. This table comes from immunoSEQ multiplex PCR, and its TCRdb copy is limited to in-frame clones, with some not included. V, J and clone size were drawn from that table, and D and trimming were deduced from the DNA. This table has under 250,000 clones, roughly 90% appearing once. There are 18 residues in the CDR3. The ends lost 3 bases at V and 5 bases at J; junction bases unmatched: 7. The germline CDR1 and CDR2 sequences are SGHNT and YENEEA.

V gene TRBV11-3 combines with J gene TRBJ2-1, with 16 bases identical to TRBD2. Sequencing input: peripheral blood. The TCR comes from a man aged 55 to 70 who had recovered from COVID-19. The CDR3: CASSLAGTSGGANNEQFF. The CDR3 DNA follows: TGTGCCAGCAGCTTGGCTGGGACTAGCGGGGGGGCAAACAATGAGCAGTTCTTC.